What follows describes a single TCR beta chain. Its antigen remains unknown. These data come from a study of CD8+ T cells in alopecia areata. The authors extracted RNA and reverse transcribed it into cDNA as the sequencing template. Sequencing used immunoSEQ multiplex PCR; TCRdb keeps in-frame clones, though not all of them. The sample contains 150,000 to 200,000 clones, 50% to 65% of which appear only once. Study-level points and caveats: Shared TCR sequences were less clear between patients than in mice, possibly partly from HLA diversity. More clonal than normal scalp was lesional scalp, particularly alopecia totalis/universalis.

PBMCs yielded sorted CD4+ and CD8+ T cells. The CDR3 loop spans 14 amino acids. Germline values: CDR1 MNHEY, CDR2 SMNVEV (reference sequence). The ends were cut back, 6 bases at V and 8 bases at J, with 17 bases in the middle. The sequencing sample was made of CD4+ T cells sorted from blood. This chain uses TRBV27 with TRBJ2-4; no definite D call. The source of this sequence is a human donor in good health. The CDR3 reads CASRRRTFEDIQYF. For the CDR3, the DNA is TGTGCCAGCAGACGGCGGACCTTTGAAGACATTCAGTACTTC.